The text below deals with one TCR beta chain. Germline-derived CDR1 and CDR2 are WNHNN and SYGVQD (reference sequence). This CDR3 region has 14 residues. V shed 3 bases and J 5 bases; nucleotides not matched to a gene: 6. The entry originates in a study of blood T cell repertoires in COVID-19. Assay used: immunoSEQ multiplex PCR; TCRdb lists only in-frame clones, some missing. Of tens of thousands of clones in the sample, about 93% were seen once. The receptor was derived from a human donor in a cohort sampled during active COVID-19. V gene TRBV10-1 combines with J gene TRBJ1-1; 7 bases are a match to TRBD1. Material for sequencing was peripheral blood. This CDR3 is CASSDEAGGTEAFF. The CDR3 DNA reads as TGCGCCAGCAGTGACGAGGCAGGGGGGACTGAAGCTTTCTTT.